This record covers a single T cell receptor beta chain. The antigen remains unidentified. These data come from a study of vaccination and CD4 T cells after COVID-19. Study details: Recovered-phase convalescent patients showed SARS-CoV-2 positivity by nasal swab PCR; nine were mild, one severe. The study enrolled six male and four female convalescents, two of whom were Hispanic. Study-wide findings and caveats: Investigators enrolled relatively few convalescent patients and included no early post-infection timepoints.

Described treatment: roughly 11-day PBMC culture with coronavirus spike peptide pools or control peptides (ViraFEST assay). Peptide-pool expansion of antigen-specific T cells preceded TCR sequencing in ViraFEST. Researchers used the Oncomine TCR Beta short-read assay to sequence DNA from cultured CD4+ T cells. One entry per CDR3 protein results from TCRdb running MiXCR on the PCR reads. The sample lists 9,000 to 15,000 distinct CDR3 sequences, 35% to 55% occurring once. The sample taken for sequencing was CD4+ T cells from blood, cultured in vitro. The sequence was collected from a human donor who had recovered from COVID-19.

The CDR3 nucleotides are TGTGCCAGCAGCTTAGATGGTATAGGCAATCAGCCCCAGCATTTT. Its translation: CASSLDGIGNQPQHF. The chain recombines TRBV7-6 with TRBJ1-5; D gene ambiguous. Germline V gene sequence: CDR1 SGHVS, CDR2 FNYEAQ. The CDR3 sequence is 15 residues long. V lost 1 base and J 2 bases, leaving 9 bases between the germline ends.